The present T cell receptor (beta chain) was sequenced within a study of PD-L1 blockade in urothelial cancer. Study-wide background: Samples of blood were analyzed 3 weeks (second dose) and 6 weeks after treatment start. Typically, measured as a median, blood samples had 141,255 T cells. Points from the study as a whole: Below-median TCR clonality that was measured in pretreatment blood predicted better survival. Greater 3-week expansion of tumor-associated blood clones was recorded for durable-benefit patients.

This CDR3 region has 17 residues. The germline CDR1 and CDR2 sequences are MNHNS and SASEGT. The junction had 10 bases not matched to a gene; V was cut back by 3 bases and J by 7 bases. Sequencing was performed with immunoSEQ multiplex PCR; in TCRdb, only in-frame clones are kept and a portion is missing. The repertoire holds fewer than 75,000 clones, with 90% as singletons. Stated time point: pretreatment peripheral blood. A few counts support this clone. Its matching antigen is unknown. This material consisted of PBMCs, taken around atezolizumab (anti-PD-L1) treatment. The chain has TRBV6-1 and TRBJ2-5; 14 bases line up with TRBD2. The origin of this receptor is a man aged 65-85 years with urothelial cancer. CDR3: CASSDPGLAGVAGTQYF. In DNA form, the CDR3 reads TGTGCCAGCAGTGACCCGGGACTAGCGGGAGTCGCTGGGACCCAGTACTTC.